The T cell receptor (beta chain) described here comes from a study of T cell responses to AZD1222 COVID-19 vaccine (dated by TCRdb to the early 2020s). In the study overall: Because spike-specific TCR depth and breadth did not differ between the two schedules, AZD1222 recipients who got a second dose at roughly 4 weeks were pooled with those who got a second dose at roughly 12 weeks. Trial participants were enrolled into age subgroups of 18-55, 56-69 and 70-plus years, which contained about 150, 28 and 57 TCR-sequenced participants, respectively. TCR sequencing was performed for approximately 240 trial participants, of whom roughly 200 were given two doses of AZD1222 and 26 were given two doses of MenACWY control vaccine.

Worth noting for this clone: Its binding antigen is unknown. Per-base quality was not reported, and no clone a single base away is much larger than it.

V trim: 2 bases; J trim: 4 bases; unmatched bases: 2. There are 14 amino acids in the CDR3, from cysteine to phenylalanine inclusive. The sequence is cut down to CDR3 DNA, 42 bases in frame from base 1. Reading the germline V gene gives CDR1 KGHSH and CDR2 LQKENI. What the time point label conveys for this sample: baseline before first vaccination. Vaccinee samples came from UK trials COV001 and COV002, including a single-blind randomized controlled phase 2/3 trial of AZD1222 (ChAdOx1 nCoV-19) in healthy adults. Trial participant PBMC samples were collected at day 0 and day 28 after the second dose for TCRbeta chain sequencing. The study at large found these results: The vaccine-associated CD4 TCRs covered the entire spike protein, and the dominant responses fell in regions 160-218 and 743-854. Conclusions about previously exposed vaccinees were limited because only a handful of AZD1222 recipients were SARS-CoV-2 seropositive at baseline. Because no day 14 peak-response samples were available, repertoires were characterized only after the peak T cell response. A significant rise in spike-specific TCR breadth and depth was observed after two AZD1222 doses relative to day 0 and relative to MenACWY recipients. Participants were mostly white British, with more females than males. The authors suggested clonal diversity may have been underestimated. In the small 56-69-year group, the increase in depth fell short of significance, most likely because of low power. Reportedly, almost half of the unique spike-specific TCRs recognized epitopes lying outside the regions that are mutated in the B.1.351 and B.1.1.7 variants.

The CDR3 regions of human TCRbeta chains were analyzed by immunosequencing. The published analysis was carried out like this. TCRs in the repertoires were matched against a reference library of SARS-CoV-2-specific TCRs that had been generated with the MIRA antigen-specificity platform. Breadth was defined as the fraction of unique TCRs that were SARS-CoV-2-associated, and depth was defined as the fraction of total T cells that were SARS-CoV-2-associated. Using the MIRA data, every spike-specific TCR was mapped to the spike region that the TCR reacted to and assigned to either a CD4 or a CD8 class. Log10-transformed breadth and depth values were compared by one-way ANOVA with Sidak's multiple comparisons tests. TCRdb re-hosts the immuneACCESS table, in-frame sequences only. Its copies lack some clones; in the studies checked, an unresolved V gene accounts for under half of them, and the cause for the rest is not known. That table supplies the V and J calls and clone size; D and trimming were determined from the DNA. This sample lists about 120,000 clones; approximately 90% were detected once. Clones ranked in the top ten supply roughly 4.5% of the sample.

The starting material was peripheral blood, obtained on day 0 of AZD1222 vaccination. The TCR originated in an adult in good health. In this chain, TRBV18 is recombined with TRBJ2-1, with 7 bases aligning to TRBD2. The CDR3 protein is CASSPTGGYNEQFF. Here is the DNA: TGTGCCAGCTCACCAACGGGGGGTTACAATGAGCAGTTCTTC.